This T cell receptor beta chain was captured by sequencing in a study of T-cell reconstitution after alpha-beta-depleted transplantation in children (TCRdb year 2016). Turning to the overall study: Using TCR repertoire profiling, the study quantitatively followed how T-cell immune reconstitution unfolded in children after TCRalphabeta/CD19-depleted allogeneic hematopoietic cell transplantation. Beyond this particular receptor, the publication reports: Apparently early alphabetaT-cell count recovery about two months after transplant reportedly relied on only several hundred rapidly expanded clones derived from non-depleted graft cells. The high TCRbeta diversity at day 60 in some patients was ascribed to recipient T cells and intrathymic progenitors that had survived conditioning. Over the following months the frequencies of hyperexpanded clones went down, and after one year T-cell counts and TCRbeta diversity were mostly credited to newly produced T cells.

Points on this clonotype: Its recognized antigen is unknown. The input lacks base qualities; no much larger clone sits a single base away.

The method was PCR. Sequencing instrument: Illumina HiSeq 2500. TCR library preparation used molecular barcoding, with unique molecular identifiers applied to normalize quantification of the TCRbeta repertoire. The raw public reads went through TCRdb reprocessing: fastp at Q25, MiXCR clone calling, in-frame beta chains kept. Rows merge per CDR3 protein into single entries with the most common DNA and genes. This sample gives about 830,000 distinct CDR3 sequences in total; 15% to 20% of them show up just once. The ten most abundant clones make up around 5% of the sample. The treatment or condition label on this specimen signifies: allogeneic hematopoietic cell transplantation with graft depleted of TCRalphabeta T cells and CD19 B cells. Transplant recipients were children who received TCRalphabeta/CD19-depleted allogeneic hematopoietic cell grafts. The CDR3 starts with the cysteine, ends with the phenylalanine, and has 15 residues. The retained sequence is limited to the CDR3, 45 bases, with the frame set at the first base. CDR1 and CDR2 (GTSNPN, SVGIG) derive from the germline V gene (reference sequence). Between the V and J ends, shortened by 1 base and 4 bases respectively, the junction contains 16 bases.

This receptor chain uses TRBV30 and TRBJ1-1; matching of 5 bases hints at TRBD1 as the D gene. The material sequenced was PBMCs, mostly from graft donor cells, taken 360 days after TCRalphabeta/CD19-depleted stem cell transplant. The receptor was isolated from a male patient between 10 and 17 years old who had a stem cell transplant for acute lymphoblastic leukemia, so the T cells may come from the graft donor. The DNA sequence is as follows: TGTGCCTGGAGTGAGGAGGGGTTCGGGATCACTGAAGCTTTCTTT. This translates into CAWSEEGFGITEAFF.